Each of the 2 T cell receptor beta chains below was sequenced from the same sample in a study of blood T cell repertoires in COVID-19. The repertoire was sequenced with immunoSEQ multiplex PCR; TCRdb's copy has only in-frame clones and lacks some. The table lists 250,000 or so clones, approximately 90% of them singletons. Material: PBMCs or T cells enriched from blood (not recorded which). The source is a man aged 40-49 years who had been exposed to COVID-19.

This chain uses TRBV29-1 with TRBJ2-7, with 8 bases fitting TRBD1. V dropped 0 bases and J dropped 5; count of bases not matched to a gene: 12. Looked up from germline, CDR1 is SQVTM and CDR2 is ANQGSEA. The CDR3 is 16 amino acids. The CDR3 DNA follows: TGCAGCGTTGAAGATACAAATAACAGGGGGTTCCACGAGCAGTACTTC. Translation: CSVEDTNNRGFHEQYF.

This chain connects TRBV19 to TRBJ2-7; D might be TRBD2 (7 bases). In germline, CDR1 is LNHDA, CDR2 SQIVND (reference sequence). CDR3 length: 17 amino acids. V gave up 3 bases and J gave up 2 bases, with 20 bases separating them. CDR3 loop: CASSILIGGDNTYEQYF. Written as DNA, the CDR3 is TGTGCCAGTAGTATTCTGATTGGGGGGGACAACACCTACGAGCAGTACTTC.